Presented here are 14 T cell receptor beta chains from one specimen sequenced in a study of T cell responses to AZD1222 COVID-19 vaccine (dated by TCRdb to about 2021). Library preparation used the immunoSEQ multiplex PCR assay. TCRdb obtained this table from immuneACCESS and retained in-frame rearrangements with V and J assigned. These tables miss some clones; where compared with another copy, unresolved V genes account for less than half of the shortfall, and the remainder is unexplained. The sample contains more than 90,000 clones, 87% of them found a single time. The ten largest make up roughly a tenth of the sample. The time point label, as the study defines it: about 28 days (+/-7) after the second vaccine dose. The sample in question was peripheral blood, obtained 28 days after the second AZD1222 dose. These receptor sequences come from an adult who received the AZD1222 COVID-19 vaccine.

V is TRBV12-5 and J is TRBJ2-3; weak D call: TRBD2 (6 bases). From germline, CDR1 is LGHNT and CDR2 FRNRAP. V was pared by 6 bases and J by 0 bases, with 13 bases between. CDR3 length equals 15 residues. The CDR3 DNA reads as TGTGCTAGTGGCCCTGGGACTTACAGCACAGATACGCAGTATTTT. As protein: CASGPGTYSTDTQYF.

The chain joins TRBV18 to TRBJ1-1; D unclear. The CDR3 runs 16 residues. Germline CDR1 reads KGHSH; CDR2 reads LQKENI. V lost 1 base and J lost 0, with 12 bases in between. CDR3 nucleotide sequence: TGTGCCAGCTCACCACTCACAGCTACCATGAACACTGAAGCTTTCTTT. Translated, it gives CASSPLTATMNTEAFF.

The genes are TRBV5-1 and TRBJ1-5; D gene uncertain. The V end lost 0 bases, the J end lost 6 bases, and 13 bases lay between the germline ends. The CDR3 loop spans 15 amino acids. Looked up from germline, CDR1 is SGHRS and CDR2 is YFSETQ. CDR3 in amino acids: CASSLGPSDSQPQHF. The CDR3 nucleotides read TGCGCCAGCAGCTTGGGGCCGTCGGATAGTCAGCCCCAGCATTTT.

The chain combines TRBV5-6 with TRBJ1-1; D might be TRBD1 (6 bases). This CDR3 has 14 residues. Germline V gene sequence: CDR1 SGHDT, CDR2 YYEEEE. Trimming stripped 5 bases from V and 1 base from J, with 12 bases between. CDR3 in DNA: TGTGCCAGCAGACGGACAGTGGGGAACACTGAAGCTTTCTTT. It is translated as CASRRTVGNTEAFF.

The chain is built from TRBV2 and TRBJ1-1; D remains ambiguous. Trimming cost V 5 bases and J 1 base, with 8 bases left between them. CDR1 is SNHLY and CDR2 is FYNNEI in the germline V gene. The length of the CDR3 is 13 residues. The DNA of the CDR3 is TGTGCCAGCAGTTGGCGGGAGAACACTGAAGCTTTCTTT. It encodes CASSWRENTEAFF.

The rearrangement joins TRBV10-3 to TRBJ1-5, with a weak D call TRBD1 (5 bases). CDR1 ENHRY and CDR2 SYGVKD come from the germline V gene. This CDR3 has 13 amino acids. The ends were cut back, 11 bases at V and 0 bases at J, with 11 bases in the middle. CDR3 sequence reads: CASQEDSNQPQHF. CDR3 in DNA: TGTGCCTCACAGGAAGATAGCAATCAGCCCCAGCATTTT.

This chain joins TRBV19 and TRBJ2-6; D perhaps matches TRBD2 (5 bases). This CDR3 has 13 residues. Germline V gene sequence: CDR1 LNHDA, CDR2 SQIVND (reference sequence). V lost 10 bases to trimming and J lost 1 base, with 8 bases between them. CDR3 sequence: CATGISGANVLTF. CDR3 DNA: TGTGCCACCGGGATTTCTGGGGCCAACGTCCTGACTTTC.

This clone occurred once. V gene TRBV15 combines with J gene TRBJ1-2; D not certain. In germline, CDR1 is LNHNV, CDR2 YYDKDF (reference sequence). The CDR3 runs 18 residues. V lost 5 bases, J lost 4 bases, and 26 bases lay in between. As DNA, the CDR3 is TGTGCCACCAGCGGGCGACAAGGCAGGCACCCGGTGGGCTATGGCTACACCTTC. Its translation: CATSGRQGRHPVGYGYTF.

This chain connects TRBV28 to TRBJ2-7; D might be TRBD2 (5 bases). This CDR3 region has 15 residues. The V end lost 5 bases, the J end lost 2 bases, and 16 bases lay between the germline ends. Germline CDR1 reads MDHEN; CDR2 reads SYDVKM. CDR3 bases: TGTGCCAGCAGTCCCACCGGGGAATTTGCCTACGAGCAGTACTTC. It codes for CASSPTGEFAYEQYF.

This clone has just a few counts. The V and J genes are TRBV15 and TRBJ1-2; 8 bases match TRBD1. Germline V gene data show CDR1 as LNHNV and CDR2 as YYDKDF (reference sequence). Losses at the gene ends were 0 bases for V and 8 bases for J; bases not matched to a gene: 14. This CDR3 spans 17 amino acids. The CDR3 protein is CATSRDVGQGQGRGYTF. The CDR3 nucleotides are TGTGCCACCAGCAGAGATGTCGGACAGGGACAAGGGAGAGGCTACACCTTC.

J is TRBJ2-7 and V is TRBV9; the D gene is possibly TRBD2 (7 bases). Trimming cost V 4 bases and J 5 bases, with 22 bases left between them. The CDR3 extends over 16 amino acids. The germline V gene has CDR1 SGDLS and CDR2 YYNGEE. CDR3 sequence (DNA): TGTGCCAGCAGCCCCGTAGGGGGGGCAGGGTCCCACGAGCAGTACTTC. It encodes CASSPVGGAGSHEQYF.

The chain has TRBV7-9 and TRBJ2-1, with a possible D match to TRBD2 (6 bases). Trimming removed 4 bases at V and 0 bases at J, with 13 bases between. The CDR3 is 16 amino acids. The germline V gene encodes CDR1 SEHNR and CDR2 FQNEAQ (reference sequence). Written as DNA, the CDR3 is TGTGCCAGCAGCTGGGTGGCGGGGAGCTCCTACAATGAGCAGTTCTTC. This translates into CASSWVAGSSYNEQFF.

The CDR3 sequence is CASSLYQGKVGELFF. In nucleotides, the CDR3 is TGCGCCAGCAGCTTGTACCAGGGGAAGGTCGGGGAGCTGTTTTTT. The chain uses TRBV5-1 and TRBJ2-2; D possibly corresponds to TRBD1 (6 bases). CDR3 length: 15 residues. Germline values: CDR1 SGHRS, CDR2 YFSETQ. The ends were cut back, 1 base at V and 7 bases at J, with 14 bases in the middle.

The rearrangement joins TRBV5-4 to TRBJ2-7; TRBD2 agrees at 8 bases. This CDR3 region has 15 residues. V lost 5 bases to trimming and J lost 9 bases; unmatched junction nucleotides: 16. Germline V lookup: CDR1 SGHNT, CDR2 YYREEE (reference sequence). The CDR3 sequence: CASSSAPSGRAGQYF. The CDR3, as DNA: TGTGCCAGCAGTTCCGCCCCTAGCGGGCGAGCCGGGCAGTACTTC.